A selection of T cell receptor beta chains follows, all from one sample in a study of blood T cell repertoires in COVID-19. Here immunoSEQ multiplex PCR was the method, and the copy in TCRdb shows in-frame clones only, minus some. Of about 47,000 clones in the sample, less than 90% were seen once. Source material: peripheral blood. The receptors come from a man in his 60s with active COVID-19. CDR3s include the opening cysteine and the closing phenylalanine or tryptophan. The D gene is left open where the match is weak. Rows may omit the clone size; those that give it use once, few, many or a size class.

J	V	D	size	CDR3	DNA
TRBJ1-3	TRBV2	NA	NA	CASRQGLSGNTIYF	TGTGCCAGCAGGCAGGGCCTCTCTGGAAACACCATATATTTT
TRBJ2-7	TRBV6-5	TRBD1	once	CASSYRTGINEQYF	TGTGCCAGCAGTTATCGGACAGGGATCAACGAGCAGTACTTC
TRBJ2-6	TRBV10-3	NA	NA	CAISPAGVSGANVLTF	TGTGCCATCAGTCCCGCCGGGGTCTCTGGGGCCAACGTCCTGACTTTC
TRBJ2-3	TRBV7-9	NA	NA	CASSLDRGLLTDTQYF	TGTGCCAGCAGCTTAGATCGAGGACTACTCACAGATACGCAGTATTTT
TRBJ2-1	TRBV28	TRBD2	NA	CASSSLPGGAPYNEQFF	TGTGCCAGCAGTTCCCTCCCGGGGGGGGCCCCTTACAATGAGCAGTTCTTC
TRBJ2-3	TRBV4-3	TRBD2	once	CASSTTSGGYTDTQYF	TGCGCCAGCAGCACTACTAGCGGGGGCTACACAGATACGCAGTATTTT
TRBJ1-2	TRBV18	NA	few	CASSESRAFNYGYTF	TGTGCCAGCTCCGAGAGCAGGGCTTTTAACTATGGCTACACCTTC
TRBJ1-2	TRBV1	NA	NA	CTSSQVTGGRDGYTF	TGCACCAGCAGCCAAGTTACAGGCGGTCGGGATGGCTACACCTTC
TRBJ1-4	TRBV5-1	TRBD1	NA	CASSAGQGVITNEKLFF	TGCGCCAGCAGCGCGGGACAGGGTGTGATTACTAATGAAAAACTGTTTTTT
TRBJ1-1	TRBV7-9	NA	NA	CASSQSGILNTEAFF	TGTGCCAGCAGCCAATCAGGGATACTGAACACTGAAGCTTTCTTT
TRBJ2-7	TRBV27	TRBD2	NA	CASSRTSGRIYEQYF	TGTGCCAGCAGCCGGACTAGCGGGAGGATTTACGAGCAGTACTTC
TRBJ1-1	TRBV19	NA	NA	CASSSSFRNTEAFF	TGTGCCAGTAGTTCGTCTTTTAGAAACACTGAAGCTTTCTTT
TRBJ2-7	TRBV6-1	TRBD1	NA	CASSEAAGGPYEQYF	TGTGCCAGCAGTGAAGCGGCAGGGGGCCCCTACGAGCAGTACTTC
TRBJ2-2	TRBV27	TRBD2	NA	CASKGLAAAGTGELFF	TGTGCCAGCAAAGGACTAGCGGCTGCGGGAACCGGGGAGCTGTTTTTT
TRBJ2-7	TRBV9	TRBD2	NA	CASSVASGGTYEQYF	TGTGCCAGCAGCGTAGCTAGCGGGGGAACCTACGAGCAGTACTTC
TRBJ1-2	TRBV6-5	TRBD1	once	CASKGQIYGYTF	TGTGCCAGTAAGGGACAGATCTATGGCTACACCTTC
TRBJ2-5	TRBV7-9	TRBD1	NA	CASSSTDREETQYF	TGTGCCAGCAGCTCTACCGACAGGGAAGAGACCCAGTACTTC
TRBJ2-1	TRBV5-1	NA	NA	CASSLGQLISYNEQFF	TGCGCCAGCAGCTTGGGACAACTCATCTCCTACAATGAGCAGTTCTTC
TRBJ1-1	TRBV2	NA	NA	CASSEWSRGWGQSTEAFF	TGTGCCAGCAGTGAATGGTCTCGAGGCTGGGGCCAGAGCACTGAAGCTTTCTTT
TRBJ2-1	TRBV9	TRBD2	few	CASSVSGGVTTEQFF	TGTGCCAGCAGCGTTAGCGGGGGAGTCACCACTGAGCAGTTCTTC
TRBJ2-5	TRBV18	NA	NA	CASSPGLNQETQYF	TGTGCCAGCTCACCGGGACTGAACCAAGAGACCCAGTACTTC
TRBJ2-2	TRBV5-4	TRBD2	NA	CASSLGEGTRGTGELFF	TGTGCCAGCAGCCTGGGGGAAGGGACTAGGGGGACCGGGGAGCTGTTTTTT
TRBJ1-5	TRBV28	TRBD1	few	CASRGQGAGGSNQPQHF	TGTGCCAGCAGGGGACAGGGGGCGGGGGGAAGCAATCAGCCCCAGCATTTT